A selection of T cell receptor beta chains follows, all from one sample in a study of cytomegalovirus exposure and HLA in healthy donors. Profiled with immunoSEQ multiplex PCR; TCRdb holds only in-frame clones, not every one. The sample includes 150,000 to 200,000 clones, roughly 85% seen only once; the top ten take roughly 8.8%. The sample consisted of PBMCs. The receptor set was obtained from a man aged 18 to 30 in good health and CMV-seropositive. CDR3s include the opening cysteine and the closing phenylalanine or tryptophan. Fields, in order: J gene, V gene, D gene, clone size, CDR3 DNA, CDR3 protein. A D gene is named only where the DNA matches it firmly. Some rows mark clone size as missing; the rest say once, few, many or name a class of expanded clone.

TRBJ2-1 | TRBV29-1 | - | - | TGCAGCGTTGAGAGTTTCGGTCGCAATGAGCAGTTCTTC | CSVESFGRNEQFF
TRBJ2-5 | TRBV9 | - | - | TGTGCCAGCAGCGCAGGGGGGTTGGGACAAGAGACCCAGTACTTC | CASSAGGLGQETQYF
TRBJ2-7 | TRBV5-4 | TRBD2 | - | TGTGCCAGCAGCTTCGGTAGCGGGGGCGAGCAGTACTTC | CASSFGSGGEQYF
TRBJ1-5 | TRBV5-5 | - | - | TGTGCCAGCAGCCTCAATATAGCCACCCGTTGGGAGCCCCAGCATTTT | CASSLNIATRWEPQHF
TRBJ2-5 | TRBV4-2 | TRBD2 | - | TGTGCCAGCAGCCTAAGACTAGCTCAAGAGACCCAGTACTTC | CASSLRLAQETQYF
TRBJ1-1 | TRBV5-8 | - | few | TGTGCCAGCAGCTCTCTCAGGGTGGGTGGCACTGAAGCTTTCTTT | CASSSLRVGGTEAFF
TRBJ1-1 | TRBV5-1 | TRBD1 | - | TGCGCCAGCAGCCTTTGGACAGGGGGGATCATCACTGAAGCTTTCTTT | CASSLWTGGIITEAFF
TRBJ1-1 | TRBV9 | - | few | TGTGCCAGCAGCGTACAGAACACTGAAGCTTTCTTT | CASSVQNTEAFF
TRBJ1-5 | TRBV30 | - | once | TGTGCCTGGAGCCGGGTCAATCAGCCCCAGCATTTT | CAWSRVNQPQHF
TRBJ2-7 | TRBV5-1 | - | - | TGCGCCAGCAGCTTTTCTGGGGGCGGCTACGAGCAGTACTTC | CASSFSGGGYEQYF
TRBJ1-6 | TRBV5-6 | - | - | TGTGCCAGCAGCTTGGGCCCAGGAATCGATAATTCACCCCTCCACTTT | CASSLGPGIDNSPLHF
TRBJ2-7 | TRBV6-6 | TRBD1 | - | TGTGCCAGCAGTTACGGCCGGACAGGGGTTACCGAGCAGTACTTC | CASSYGRTGVTEQYF
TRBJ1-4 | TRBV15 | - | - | TGTGCCACCAGCAGAGGAGGGAATGAAAAACTGTTTTTT | CATSRGGNEKLFF
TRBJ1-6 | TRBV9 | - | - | TGTGCCAGCAGCGCGTATAGTGAGCAAGGGGGTTCACCCCTCCACTTT | CASSAYSEQGGSPLHF
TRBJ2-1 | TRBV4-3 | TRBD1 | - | TGCGCCAGCAGCCAAGATTTCGGAGACAGGGTTATGAATGAGCAGTTCTTC | CASSQDFGDRVMNEQFF
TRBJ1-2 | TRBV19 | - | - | TGTGCCAGTAGTATTAGGGCAGGACTCTATGGCTACACCTTC | CASSIRAGLYGYTF
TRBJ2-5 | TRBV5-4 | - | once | TGTGCCAGCAGCTTGGAGTCGCTACAAGAGACCCAGTACTTC | CASSLESLQETQYF
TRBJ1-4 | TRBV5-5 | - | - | TGTGCCAGCAGCTTCCGGGAGGGCTATGAAAAACTGTTTTTT | CASSFREGYEKLFF
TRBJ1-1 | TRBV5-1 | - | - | TGCGCCAGCAGCTTGGGTATCACAGGGAACACTGAAGCTTTCTTT | CASSLGITGNTEAFF
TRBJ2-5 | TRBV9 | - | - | TGTGCCAGCAACCCAGGAGGGGCCCAAGAGACCCAGTACTTC | CASNPGGAQETQYF
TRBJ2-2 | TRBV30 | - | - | TGTGCCTGGAGCGCGATTCTAGTAGGGGAGCTGTTTTTT | CAWSAILVGELFF
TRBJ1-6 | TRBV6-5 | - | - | TGTGCCAGCAGTTTTGAAGGCAGCGTCCATTCACCCCTCCACTTT | CASSFEGSVHSPLHF
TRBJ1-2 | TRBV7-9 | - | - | TGTTCCAGCAGCTTAGCAGGGGTTTATGGCTACACCTTC | CSSSLAGVYGYTF
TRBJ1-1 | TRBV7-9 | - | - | TGTGCCAGCAGCTCTTCGAGCCCGGGAGAGAAAGCTTTCTTT | CASSSSSPGEKAFF
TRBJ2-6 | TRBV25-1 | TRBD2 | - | TGTGCCAGCGGAGGGCCCCCGGGAGGTGGGGCCAACGTCCTGACTTTC | CASGGPPGGGANVLTF
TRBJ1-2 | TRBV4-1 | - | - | TGCGCCAGCAGCCAAACAGCTGGCTATGGCTACACCTTC | CASSQTAGYGYTF
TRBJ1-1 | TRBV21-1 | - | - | TGTGCCAGCAGAGAGGACAGGGCTAAGAGTCCCTCGTGGGGCACTGAAGCTTTCTTT | CASREDRAKSPSWGTEAFF
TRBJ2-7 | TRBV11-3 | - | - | TGTGCCAGCAGCTTACAGGGGCGAATACCCTACGAGCAGTACTTC | CASSLQGRIPYEQYF
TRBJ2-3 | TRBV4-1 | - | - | TGCGCCAGCAGCCAAGATCCCGGACTCAGCACAGATACGCAGTATTTT | CASSQDPGLSTDTQYF
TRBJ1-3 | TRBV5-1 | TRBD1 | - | TGCGCCAGCAGCTTGGACAGGGGCGGAAACACCATATATTTT | CASSLDRGGNTIYF
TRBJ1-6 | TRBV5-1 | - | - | TGCGCCAGCAGTTCCACGACAGGCCCTAATTCACCCCTCCACTTT | CASSSTTGPNSPLHF
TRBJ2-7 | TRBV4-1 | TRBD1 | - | TGCGCCAGCAGCGAACAGGGGGTCAGCTCCTACGAGCAGTACTTC | CASSEQGVSSYEQYF
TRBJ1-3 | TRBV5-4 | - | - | TGTGCCAGCAGCTCCCAGACAGTAGGAAACACCATATATTTT | CASSSQTVGNTIYF
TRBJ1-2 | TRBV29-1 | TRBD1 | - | TGCAGCGTTTTGACAGGGTCTAACTATGGCTACACCTTC | CSVLTGSNYGYTF
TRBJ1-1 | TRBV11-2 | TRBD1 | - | TGTGCCAGCAGCTTTAGACAGGGCATATACACTGAAGCTTTCTTT | CASSFRQGIYTEAFF
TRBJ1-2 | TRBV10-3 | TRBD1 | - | TGTGCCATCGGACAGGGGTCTGGCTACACCTTC | CAIGQGSGYTF
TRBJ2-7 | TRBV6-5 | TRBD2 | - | TGTGCCAGCAGTAAGGGACTACCCTACGAGCAGTACTTC | CASSKGLPYEQYF
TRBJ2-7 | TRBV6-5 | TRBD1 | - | TGTGCCGTTAAACCGGGACAGGGCTACGAGCAGTACTTC | CAVKPGQGYEQYF
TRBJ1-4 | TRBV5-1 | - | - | TGCGCCAGCCGCATTTCGGGGAGGAGTAATGAAAAACTGTTTTTT | CASRISGRSNEKLFF
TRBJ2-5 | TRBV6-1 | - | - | TGTGCCAGCAGGCCAGGGGTCATAGAGACCCAGTACTTC | CASRPGVIETQYF
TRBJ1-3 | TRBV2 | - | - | TGTGCCAGCCGCGGACTCCTCTCTGGAAACACCATATATTTT | CASRGLLSGNTIYF
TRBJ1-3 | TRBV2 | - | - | TGTGCGTCGGTGGAGAGCTCTGGAAACACCATATATTTT | CASVESSGNTIYF
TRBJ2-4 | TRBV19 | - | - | TGTGCCAGTACCATACAGGGCGGCGTTATAGCCAAAAACATTCAGTACTTC | CASTIQGGVIAKNIQYF
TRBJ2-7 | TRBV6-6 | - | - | TGTGCCAGCAGCCGATCAGGGGCCGAGCAGTACTTC | CASSRSGAEQYF
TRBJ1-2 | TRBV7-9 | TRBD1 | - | TGTGCCAGCAGTGAAGACAGGGGATTTGACTATGGCTACACCTTC | CASSEDRGFDYGYTF
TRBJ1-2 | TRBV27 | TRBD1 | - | TGTGCCAGCGGGATCGTGCAGGGGGCATCGAGTGGCTACACCTTC | CASGIVQGASSGYTF